Listed here are 14 T cell receptor beta chains from one sample, sequenced in a study of circulating CD8 cells and anti-PD-1 response in melanoma. Sorting of live CD3+CD8+TCRalphabeta+ cells by PD-1 and/or TIGIT gave four subsets. TCR libraries were prepared from about 15 ng of total RNA with the QIAseq Immune Repertoire TCR panel. TCRdb called the reads again in MiXCR, with one record for every CDR3 protein. Here the sample spans 2,300 or so distinct CDR3 sequences, approximately 7% being singletons. The starting material was CD8+ T cells from PBMCs, obtained at baseline or after one month of anti-PD-1 therapy (not recorded which). All receptors derive from a human donor with melanoma.

This clonotype is medium-sized in the sample. The genes are TRBV20-1 and TRBJ2-1, with unresolved D. This CDR3 has 13 residues. Germline CDR1 DFQATT, CDR2 SNEGSKA (reference sequence). V was clipped by 0 bases and J by 8 bases, with 11 bases between them. CDR3 protein: CSARDPPWDEQFF. CDR3 in DNA: TGCAGTGCTAGAGATCCGCCGTGGGATGAGCAGTTCTTC.

This clonotype is judged medium-sized. The chain is built from TRBV27 and TRBJ2-7; TRBD1 is a possible D gene (6 bases). Trimming took 6 bases from V and 1 from J, leaving 16 bases between them. In germline, CDR1 is MNHEY, CDR2 SMNVEV (reference sequence). CDR3 size: 15 residues. CDR3 DNA sequence: TGTGCCAGCAGCGAAACCGGGACACCTTCCTACGAGCAGTACTTC. Translated, it gives CASSETGTPSYEQYF.

This clonotype rates as medium-sized (0.01 to 0.1%). This chain connects TRBV28 to TRBJ2-3, with D maybe TRBD1 (5 bases). This CDR3 is 14 amino acids long. Trimming pared 3 bases from V and 3 bases from J, leaving 10 bases between. Germline V lookup: CDR1 MDHEN, CDR2 SYDVKM. CDR3 amino acids: CASSFIRGTDTQYF. The DNA for the CDR3 is TGTGCCAGCAGTTTTATAAGGGGAACAGATACGCAGTATTTT.

The V call is TRBV27, the J call TRBJ2-7, with 11 bases that match TRBD2. Trimming removed 8 bases from V and 7 bases from J; junction bases left unmatched: 7. The length of the CDR3 is 13 residues. Germline loops: CDR1 MNHEY, CDR2 SMNVEV (reference sequence). In nucleotides, the CDR3 is TGTGCCAGCTGCCTAGCGGGGGGTAATGAGCAGTACTTC. It translates to CASCLAGGNEQYF.

This clonotype was found a few times. A much larger clone differs by one base, so this may be a read error. The rearrangement links TRBV28 to TRBJ2-7; 11 bases match TRBD1. CDR3 length: 15 residues. CDR1 is MDHEN and CDR2 is SYDVKM in the germline V gene. The trim removed 6 bases at V and 6 bases at J, leaving 10 bases unmatched. CDR3 sequence reads: CASSWEGQGDCEQYF. CDR3 nucleotide sequence: TGTGCCAGCAGCTGGGAGGGACAGGGGGACTGCGAGCAGTACTTC.

This clonotype ranks as medium-sized. The genes are TRBV29-1 and TRBJ2-7; TRBD1 matches at 7 bases. The length of the CDR3 is 11 residues. V dropped 7 bases and J dropped 3; count of bases not matched to a gene: 3. The V gene's germline CDR1 is SQVTM and CDR2 ANQGSEA. The CDR3 region has the DNA TGCAGCGCCCGGGACAGCTACGAGCAGTACTTC. Encoded protein: CSARDSYEQYF.

This clonotype is medium-sized. The chain carries TRBV19 and TRBJ1-1, with D perhaps TRBD1 (5 bases). Germline V lookup: CDR1 LNHDA, CDR2 SQIVND (reference sequence). V was shortened by 4 bases and J by 8 bases, with 8 bases between the two germline ends. The CDR3 covers 11 residues. DNA for the CDR3: TGTGCCAGTAGTACGGGGCAGGAAGCTTTCTTT. Residues: CASSTGQEAFF.

By share, this clonotype counts as medium-sized. The chain uses TRBV27 and TRBJ2-7, with D possibly being TRBD2 (5 bases). Germline V gene data show CDR1 as MNHEY and CDR2 as SMNVEV (reference sequence). There are 14 residues in the CDR3. V lost 5 bases and J lost 2, with 13 bases in between. CDR3 nucleotide sequence: TGTGCCAGCAGTACCGGCCTGGAGGCCTACGAGCAGTACTTC. This codes for CASSTGLEAYEQYF.

Judged by abundance, this clonotype is medium-sized. This chain connects TRBV4-1 to TRBJ2-3, with 8 bases fitting TRBD2. The CDR3 is 17 residues long. CDR1 and CDR2 (germline): MGHRA, YSYEKL. V was clipped by 0 bases and J by 1 base; unmatched bases: 6. The CDR3 protein is CASSQEGIAGRTDTQYF. In nucleotides, the CDR3 is TGCGCCAGCAGCCAAGAGGGGATAGCGGGGCGCACAGATACGCAGTATTTT.

By share, this clonotype counts as medium-sized (0.01 to 0.1%). V usage is TRBV19 and J usage is TRBJ1-1; D is unresolved. Germline lookup yields CDR1 LNHDA and CDR2 SQIVND (reference sequence). The ends were cut back, 5 bases at V and 5 bases at J, with 15 bases in the middle. CDR3 length equals 14 residues. The CDR3 here is CASSYGPEGTEAFF. The CDR3 DNA sequence: TGTGCCAGTAGTTATGGCCCGGAGGGAACTGAAGCTTTCTTT.

Notes on this clonotype: Just one base apart from a much larger clone, this may be a read error. This chain connects TRBV19 to TRBJ1-4; D is perhaps TRBD1 (5 bases). This CDR3 spans 18 amino acids. V gave up 3 bases and J gave up 8 bases, with 25 bases separating them. Germline CDR1 is LNHDA and CDR2 is SQIVND (reference sequence). CDR3 coding DNA: TGTGCCAGTAGTATCGCCGGGGCAGGGTTGGGCTTAGAGGAAAAACTGTTTTTT. It is translated as CASSIAGAGLGLEEKLFF.

By frequency in the sample, this clonotype is medium-sized. The gene calls are TRBV4-1 and TRBJ2-3, with a possible D match to TRBD2 (5 bases). The length of the CDR3 is 15 residues. Trimming removed 2 bases at V and 0 bases at J, with 9 bases between. Germline CDR1 MGHRA, CDR2 YSYEKL. The CDR3 coding sequence is TGCGCCAGCAGCCAATTCGGCGGGAGCACAGATACGCAGTATTTT. It specifies CASSQFGGSTDTQYF.

This clonotype is medium-sized (0.01 to 0.1%) by share. This sequence joins TRBV27 and TRBJ2-5, with 13 bases fitting TRBD2. The CDR3 sequence is 14 residues long. The germline V gene encodes CDR1 MNHEY and CDR2 SMNVEV (reference sequence). The junction had 2 bases not matched to a gene; V was cut back by 5 bases and J by 5 bases. The CDR3 bases are TGTGCCAGCAGTACTAGCGGGGGGGCGGAGACCCAGTACTTC. Translating it yields CASSTSGGAETQYF.

A note on this clonotype: A much larger clone lies a single base off, so this may be a read error. V gene TRBV10-3 combines with J gene TRBJ2-7; the match to TRBD2 covers 7 bases. CDR1 ENHRY and CDR2 SYGVKD come from the germline V gene. CDR3 size: 14 residues. Written as DNA, the CDR3 is TGTGCCACCAGTAACAGCGGGAATGTCTACGAGCAGTACTTC. It encodes CATSNSGNVYEQYF.